This TCR beta chain was obtained from a study of blood T cell repertoires in COVID-19. Overall study: Researchers got acute and convalescent COVID-19 samples from the United States, Italy and Spain.

Study processing details: Using reference gene primer amplification, nucleated cell counts were estimated. The method was immunoSEQ multiplex PCR; TCRdb's version includes in-frame clones alone and lacks a portion of them. V and J calls and clone size are those listed in that table; D and trimming were worked out from the DNA. The data show roughly 230,000 clones, approximately 84% seen once. Cohorts were assigned according to the clinical history that participants reported. Participants in the exposed group had met a COVID-19 case in the 2 weeks before joining the study. This clone was seen more than once but under ten times. Specimen: PBMCs or T cells enriched from blood (not recorded which). The clonotype was recovered from a woman between 45 and 60 years old who had been exposed to COVID-19.

CDR3 coding DNA: TGTGCCAGCAGCCGCTGGGCCCGTCGGACAGGGGAGGACGAGCAGTACTTC. Protein sequence: CASSRWARRTGEDEQYF. The chain employs TRBV14 and TRBJ2-7, with 9 bases fitting TRBD1. The CDR3 runs to 17 residues. With V trimmed by 4 bases and J by 5 bases, 15 bases remained unmatched. Germline V lookup: CDR1 SGHDN, CDR2 FVKESK.